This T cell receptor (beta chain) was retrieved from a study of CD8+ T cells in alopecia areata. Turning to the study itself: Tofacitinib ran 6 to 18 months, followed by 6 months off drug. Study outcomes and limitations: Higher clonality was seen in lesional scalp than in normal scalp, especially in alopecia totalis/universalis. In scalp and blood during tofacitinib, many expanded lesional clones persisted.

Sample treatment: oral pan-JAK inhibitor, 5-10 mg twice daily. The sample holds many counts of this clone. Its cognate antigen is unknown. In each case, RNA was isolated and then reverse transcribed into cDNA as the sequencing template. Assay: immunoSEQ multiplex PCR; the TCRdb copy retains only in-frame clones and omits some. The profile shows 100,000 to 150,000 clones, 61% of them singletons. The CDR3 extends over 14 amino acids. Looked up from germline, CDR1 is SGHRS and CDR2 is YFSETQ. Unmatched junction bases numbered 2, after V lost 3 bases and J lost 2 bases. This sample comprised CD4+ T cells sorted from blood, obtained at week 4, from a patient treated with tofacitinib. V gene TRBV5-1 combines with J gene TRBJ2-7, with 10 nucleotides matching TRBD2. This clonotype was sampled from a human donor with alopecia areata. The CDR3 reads CASSSTSGTYEQYF. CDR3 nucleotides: TGCGCCAGCAGCTCCACTAGCGGGACCTACGAGCAGTACTTC.